A single sample gave rise to the 5 T cell receptor beta chains below, sequenced in a study of CD8 T cells in Susac syndrome. Random hexamers were used to reverse transcribe about 0.5 to 1 ug of RNA. TCRdb passed the immunoSEQ multiplex PCR reads through MiXCR, listing each CDR3 protein once. This table has about 71,000 distinct CDR3 sequences, 96% appearing once. Source material: CD4+ T cells from PBMCs. The source of these receptors is a human donor with multiple sclerosis.

J is TRBJ1-1 and V is TRBV6-2 or TRBV6-3; 9 nucleotides agree with TRBD1. CDR3 size: 11 residues. Germline CDR1 reads MNHEY; CDR2 reads SVGEGT. V shed 10 bases and J 5 bases; nucleotides not matched to a gene: 2. The CDR3 sequence: CAIGQGTEAFF. CDR3 nucleotides: TGTGCCATTGGACAGGGGACTGAAGCTTTCTTT.

This chain joins TRBV18 and TRBJ2-5; D might be TRBD2 (5 bases). The CDR3 has 15 amino acids. Germline V gene data show CDR1 as KGHSH and CDR2 as LQKENI. Trimming shortened V by 2 bases and J by 0 bases, and 10 bases separated the two germline ends. The CDR3 DNA reads as TGTGCCAGCTCACCATATCGGGGATACCAAGAGACCCAGTACTTC. Translation gives CASSPYRGYQETQYF.

The chain carries TRBV20-1 and TRBJ2-1, with 7 positions matching TRBD1. Germline V gene sequence: CDR1 DFQATT, CDR2 SNEGSKA (reference sequence). The J segment lost 1 base and the V segment lost 0 bases, leaving 6 bases of the junction unmatched. The CDR3 length is 16 residues. The CDR3 reads CSARERTGVSYNEQFF. The CDR3 DNA is TGCAGTGCTAGAGAACGGACAGGTGTGTCCTACAATGAGCAGTTCTTC.

The rearrangement joins TRBV11-3 to TRBJ2-5; D may correspond to TRBD1 or TRBD2 (6 bases each). CDR3 length: 13 residues. Germline CDR1 is SGHNT and CDR2 is YENEEA. Between the trimmed V and J ends, which lost 1 base and 7 bases, there was a span of 10 bases. In DNA, the CDR3 is TGTGCCAGCAGCTTAGCCAGGGGAGGGACCCAGTACTTC. Residues: CASSLARGGTQYF.

The V gene is TRBV12-3 or TRBV12-4, the J gene TRBJ1-5, with D maybe TRBD1 (6 bases). This CDR3 is 15 amino acids long. V lost 5 bases to trimming and J lost 4 bases, with 15 bases between them. CDR3 coding DNA: TGTGCCAGCAGTCAGAAGGGCAGGGGTAATCAGCCCCAGCATTTT. Translating it yields CASSQKGRGNQPQHF.